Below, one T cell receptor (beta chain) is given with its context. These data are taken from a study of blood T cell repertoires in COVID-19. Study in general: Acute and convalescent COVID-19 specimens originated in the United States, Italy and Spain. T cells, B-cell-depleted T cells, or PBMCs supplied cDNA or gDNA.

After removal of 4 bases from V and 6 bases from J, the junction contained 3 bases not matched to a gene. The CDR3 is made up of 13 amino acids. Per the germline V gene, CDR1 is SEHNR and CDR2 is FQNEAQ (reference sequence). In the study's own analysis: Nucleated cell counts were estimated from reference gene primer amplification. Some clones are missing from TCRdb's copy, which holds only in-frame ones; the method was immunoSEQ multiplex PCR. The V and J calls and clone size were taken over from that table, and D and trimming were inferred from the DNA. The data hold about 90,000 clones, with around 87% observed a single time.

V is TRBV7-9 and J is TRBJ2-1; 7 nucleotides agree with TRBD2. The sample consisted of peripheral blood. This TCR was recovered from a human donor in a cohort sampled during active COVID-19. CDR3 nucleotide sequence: TGTGCCAGCAGCTCGGGGGGTTCCAATGAGCAGTTCTTC. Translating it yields CASSSGGSNEQFF. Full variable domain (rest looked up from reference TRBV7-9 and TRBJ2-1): DTGVSQNPRHKITKRGQNVTFRCDPISEHNRLYWYRQTLGQGPEFLTYFQNEAQLEKSRLLSDRFSAERPKGSFSTLEIQRTEQGDSAMYLCASSSGGSNEQFFGPGTRLTVL.